The TCR beta chain under discussion was sequenced for a study of CD8+CD57+ T cells in acquired aplastic anemia. The study profiled TCR beta VDJ and CDR3 using genomic DNA as template. TCRdb itself ran the reads through MiXCR, one entry per CDR3 protein. This sample yields approximately 190,000 distinct CDR3 sequences, of which around 45% are seen a single time; approximately 9.7% belongs to the top ten. The length of the CDR3 is 11 residues. Germline CDR1 and CDR2: SEHNR and FQNEAQ (reference sequence). Patients selected for sequencing had displayed CD8+CD57+ cell expansion by flow cytometry. Concerning this clonotype: A read error is possible here, since a much larger clone lies one base away.

The chain employs TRBV7-9 and TRBJ1-2, with D tentatively TRBD1 (6 bases). The sequenced material came from sorted CD4+, CD8+, or CD8+CD57+ T cells (not recorded which) from PBMCs. This TCR was sampled from a human donor with aplastic anemia. As DNA, the CDR3 is TGTATTCCCGGGGGCCGGGGGGGCTACATCTTC. This sequence encodes CIPGGRGGYIF.